This T cell receptor (beta chain) was captured by sequencing in a study of blood T cell repertoires in COVID-19. Background on the study: Acute and convalescent COVID-19 specimens originated in the United States, Italy and Spain. The analysed material was cDNA or gDNA that came from T cells, B-cell-depleted T cells, or PBMCs.

As handled by the study authors: Cell counts per sample came from amplifying reference gene primers. Assay: immunoSEQ multiplex PCR; the TCRdb copy retains only in-frame clones and omits some. V and J calls and clone size are copied from that table; D and trimming were computed from the DNA. The profile shows about 110,000 clones, 75% to 80% of them singletons. The receptor's source is a woman of 80 years or more with active or convalescent COVID-19. Sequencing was performed on peripheral blood.

CDR3 protein: CASSQTQHTNQPQHF. In DNA, the CDR3 is TGTGCCAGCAGTCAGACACAACATACCAATCAGCCCCAGCATTTT. This chain links TRBV6-2 or TRBV6-3 with TRBJ1-5; no clear D. CDR1 is MNHEY, CDR2 SVGEGT, per germline. This CDR3 is built from 15 residues. V was shortened by 5 bases and J by 3 bases, with 14 bases between the two germline ends.